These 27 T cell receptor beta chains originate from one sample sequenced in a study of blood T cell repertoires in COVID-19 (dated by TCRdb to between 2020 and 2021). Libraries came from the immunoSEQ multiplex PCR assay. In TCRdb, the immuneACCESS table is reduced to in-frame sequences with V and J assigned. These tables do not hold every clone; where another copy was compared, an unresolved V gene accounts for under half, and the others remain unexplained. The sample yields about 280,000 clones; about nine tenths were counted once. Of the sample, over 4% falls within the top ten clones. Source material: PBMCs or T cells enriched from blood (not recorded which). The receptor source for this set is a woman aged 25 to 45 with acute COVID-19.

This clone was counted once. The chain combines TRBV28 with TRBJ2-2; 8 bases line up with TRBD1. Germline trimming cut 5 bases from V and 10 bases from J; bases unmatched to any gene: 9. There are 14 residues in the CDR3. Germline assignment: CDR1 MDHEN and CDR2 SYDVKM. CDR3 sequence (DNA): TGTGCCAGCAGTACCCCGGACAGGGTCGAGGAGCTGTTTTTT. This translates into CASSTPDRVEELFF.

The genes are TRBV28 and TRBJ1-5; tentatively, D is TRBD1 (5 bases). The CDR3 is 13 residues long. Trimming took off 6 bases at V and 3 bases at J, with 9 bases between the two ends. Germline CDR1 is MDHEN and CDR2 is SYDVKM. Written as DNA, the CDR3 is TGTGCCAGCAGCCCGACAGTCAATCAGCCCCAGCATTTT. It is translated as CASSPTVNQPQHF.

CDR3 region: CASSLYGGSSYNEQFF. CDR3 sequence (DNA): TGTGCCAGCAGCTTATATGGCGGGAGCTCCTACAATGAGCAGTTCTTC. The J gene is TRBJ2-1, the V gene TRBV7-3, with 7 bases aligning to TRBD2. After removal of 2 bases from V and 0 bases from J, the junction contained 4 bases not matched to a gene. The germline CDR1 and CDR2 sequences are SGHTA and FQGTGA. This CDR3 has 16 residues.

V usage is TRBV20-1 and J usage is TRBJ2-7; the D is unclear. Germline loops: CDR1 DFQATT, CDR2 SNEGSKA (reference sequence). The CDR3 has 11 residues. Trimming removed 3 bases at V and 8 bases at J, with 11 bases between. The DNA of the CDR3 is TGCAGTGCTAGCCCTGAGTTCCAGCAGTACTTC. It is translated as CSASPEFQQYF.

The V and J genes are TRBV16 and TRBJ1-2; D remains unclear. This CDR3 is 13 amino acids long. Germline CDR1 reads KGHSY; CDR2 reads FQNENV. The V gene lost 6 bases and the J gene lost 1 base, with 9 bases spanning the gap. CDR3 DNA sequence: TGTGCCAGCAGTCCCCGGGATAACTATGGCTACACCTTC. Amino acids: CASSPRDNYGYTF.

CDR3 DNA: TGCGCCAGCAGCCCCAGGGGGCTTGAGACCCAGTACTTC. Translation: CASSPRGLETQYF. The V and J genes are TRBV5-1 and TRBJ2-5; 8 bases fit TRBD1. This CDR3 comprises 13 residues. V dropped 4 bases and J dropped 5; count of bases not matched to a gene: 4. The germline CDR1 and CDR2 sequences are SGHRS and YFSETQ.

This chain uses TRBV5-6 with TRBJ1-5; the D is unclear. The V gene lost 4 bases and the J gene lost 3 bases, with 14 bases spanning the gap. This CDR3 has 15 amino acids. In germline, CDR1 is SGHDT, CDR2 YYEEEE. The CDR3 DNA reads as TGTGCCAGCAGCCTGACGGGAGGCCCCAATCAGCCCCAGCATTTT. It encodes CASSLTGGPNQPQHF.

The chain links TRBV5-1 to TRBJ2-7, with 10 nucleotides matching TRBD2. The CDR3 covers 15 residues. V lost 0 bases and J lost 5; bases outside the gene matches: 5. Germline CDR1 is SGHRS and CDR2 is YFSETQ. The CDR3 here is CASSLAASGSNEQYF. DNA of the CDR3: TGCGCCAGCAGCTTGGCGGCTAGCGGGAGCAACGAGCAGTACTTC.

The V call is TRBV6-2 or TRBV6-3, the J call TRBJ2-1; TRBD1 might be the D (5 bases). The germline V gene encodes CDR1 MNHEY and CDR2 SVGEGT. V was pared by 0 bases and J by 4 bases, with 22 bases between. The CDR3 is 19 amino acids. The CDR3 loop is CASSYSVPVSKDSYNEQFF. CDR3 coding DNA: TGTGCCAGCAGTTACTCGGTCCCCGTATCAAAAGACAGTTACAATGAGCAGTTCTTC.

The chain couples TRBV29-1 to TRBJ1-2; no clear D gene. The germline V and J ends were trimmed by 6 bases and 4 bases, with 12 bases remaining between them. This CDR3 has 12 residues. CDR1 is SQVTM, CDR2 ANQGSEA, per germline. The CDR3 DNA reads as TGCAGCGTAAAGGAGGTTGGCTATGGCTACACCTTC. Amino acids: CSVKEVGYGYTF.

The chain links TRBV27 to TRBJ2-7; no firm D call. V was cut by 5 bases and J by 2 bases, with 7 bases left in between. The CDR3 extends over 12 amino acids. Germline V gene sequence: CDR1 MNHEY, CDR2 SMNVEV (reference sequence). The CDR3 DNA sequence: TGTGCCAGCAGTCCAAACACCTACGAGCAGTACTTC. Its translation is CASSPNTYEQYF.

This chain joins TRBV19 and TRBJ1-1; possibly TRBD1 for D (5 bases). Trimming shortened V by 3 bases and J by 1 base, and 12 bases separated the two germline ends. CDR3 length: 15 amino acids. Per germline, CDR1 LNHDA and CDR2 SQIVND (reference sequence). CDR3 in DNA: TGTGCCAGTAGTATCTCTACGACAGCGAACACTGAAGCTTTCTTT. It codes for CASSISTTANTEAFF. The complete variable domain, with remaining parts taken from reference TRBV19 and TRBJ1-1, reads DGGITQSPKYLFRKEGQNVTLSCEQNLNHDAMYWYRQDPGQGLRLIYYSQIVNDFQKGDIAEGYSVSREKKESFPLTVTSAQKNPTAFYLCASSISTTANTEAFFGQGTRLTVV.

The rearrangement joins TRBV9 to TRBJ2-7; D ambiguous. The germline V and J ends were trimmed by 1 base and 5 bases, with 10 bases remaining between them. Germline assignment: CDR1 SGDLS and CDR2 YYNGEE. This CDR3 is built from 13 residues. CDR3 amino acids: CASSVSQVNEQYF. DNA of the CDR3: TGTGCCAGCAGCGTAAGTCAGGTAAACGAGCAGTACTTC.

The CDR3 loop reads CASSDKGLDSYEQYF. As DNA, the CDR3 is TGCGCCAGCAGTGATAAGGGACTCGACTCCTACGAGCAGTACTTC. V is TRBV10-2 and J is TRBJ2-7; D may be TRBD2 (6 bases). In germline, CDR1 is WSHSY, CDR2 SAAADI. CDR3 length: 15 amino acids. V was clipped by 3 bases and J by 0 bases, with 12 bases between them.

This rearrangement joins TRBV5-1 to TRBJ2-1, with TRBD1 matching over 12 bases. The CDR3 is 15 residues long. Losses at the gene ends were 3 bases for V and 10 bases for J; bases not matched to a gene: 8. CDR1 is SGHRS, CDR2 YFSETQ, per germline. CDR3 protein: CASSSGGQGAVEQFF. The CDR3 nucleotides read TGCGCCAGCAGCTCGGGGGGACAGGGGGCAGTGGAGCAGTTCTTC.

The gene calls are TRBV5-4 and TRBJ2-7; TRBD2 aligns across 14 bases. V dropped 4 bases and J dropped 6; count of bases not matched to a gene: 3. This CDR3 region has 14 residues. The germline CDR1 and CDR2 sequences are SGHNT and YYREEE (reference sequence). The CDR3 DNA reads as TGTGCCAGCAGCACCGGACTAGCGGGAGGCGAGCAGTACTTC. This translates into CASSTGLAGGEQYF.

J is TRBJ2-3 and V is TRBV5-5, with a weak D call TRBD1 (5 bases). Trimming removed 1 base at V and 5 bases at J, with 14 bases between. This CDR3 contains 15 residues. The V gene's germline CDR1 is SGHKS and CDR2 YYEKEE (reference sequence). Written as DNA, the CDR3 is TGTGCCAGCAGCTTGAATTGGTTGGGGCTAGATACGCAGTATTTT. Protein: CASSLNWLGLDTQYF.

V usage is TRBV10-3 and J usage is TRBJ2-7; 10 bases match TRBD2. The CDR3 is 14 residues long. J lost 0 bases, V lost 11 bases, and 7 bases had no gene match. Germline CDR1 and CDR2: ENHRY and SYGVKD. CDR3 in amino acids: CAAAPSGSSYEQYF. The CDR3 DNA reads TGTGCCGCTGCTCCTAGCGGGAGCTCCTACGAGCAGTACTTC.

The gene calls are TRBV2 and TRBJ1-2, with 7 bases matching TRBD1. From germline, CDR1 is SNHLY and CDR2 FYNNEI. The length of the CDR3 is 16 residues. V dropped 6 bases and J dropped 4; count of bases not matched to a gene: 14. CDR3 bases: TGTGCCAGCAGAGGCGCGGGACAGCGTCTAGGCTATGGCTACACCTTC. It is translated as CASRGAGQRLGYGYTF.

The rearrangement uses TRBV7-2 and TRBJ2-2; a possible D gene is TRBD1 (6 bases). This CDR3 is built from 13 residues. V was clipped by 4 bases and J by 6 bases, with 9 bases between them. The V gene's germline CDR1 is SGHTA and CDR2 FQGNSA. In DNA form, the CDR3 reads TGTGCCAGCAGCTCCCGACAGGCCGGGGAGCTGTTTTTT. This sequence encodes CASSSRQAGELFF. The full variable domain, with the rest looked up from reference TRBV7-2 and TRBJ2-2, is GAGVSQSPSNKVTEKGKDVELRCDPISGHTALYWYRQSLGQGLEFLIYFQGNSAPDKSGLPSDRFSAERTGGSVSTLTIQRTQQEDSAVYLCASSSRQAGELFFGEGSRLTVL.

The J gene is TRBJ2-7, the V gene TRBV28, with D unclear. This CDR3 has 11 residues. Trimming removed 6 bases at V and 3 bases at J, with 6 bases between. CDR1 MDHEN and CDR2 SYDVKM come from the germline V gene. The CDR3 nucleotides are TGTGCCAGCAGCCCGGGCTACGAGCAGTACTTC. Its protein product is CASSPGYEQYF. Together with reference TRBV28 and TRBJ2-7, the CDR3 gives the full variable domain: DVKVTQSSRYLVKRTGEKVFLECVQDMDHENMFWYRQDPGLGLRLIYFSYDVKMKEKGDIPEGYSVSREKKERFSLILESASTNQTSMYLCASSPGYEQYFGPGTRLTVT.

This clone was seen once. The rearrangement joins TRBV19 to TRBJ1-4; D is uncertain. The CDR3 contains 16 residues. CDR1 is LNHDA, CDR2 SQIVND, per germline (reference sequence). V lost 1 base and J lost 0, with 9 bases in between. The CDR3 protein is CASSIAGQTTNEKLFF. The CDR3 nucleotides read TGTGCCAGTAGTATAGCTGGCCAAACAACTAATGAAAAACTGTTTTTT. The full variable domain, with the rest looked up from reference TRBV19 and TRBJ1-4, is DGGITQSPKYLFRKEGQNVTLSCEQNLNHDAMYWYRQDPGQGLRLIYYSQIVNDFQKGDIAEGYSVSREKKESFPLTVTSAQKNPTAFYLCASSIAGQTTNEKLFFGSGTQLSVL.

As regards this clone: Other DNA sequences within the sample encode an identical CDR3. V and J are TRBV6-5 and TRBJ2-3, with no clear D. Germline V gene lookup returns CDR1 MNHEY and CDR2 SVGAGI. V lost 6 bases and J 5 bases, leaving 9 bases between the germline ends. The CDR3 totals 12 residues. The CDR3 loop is CASSLRGDTQYF. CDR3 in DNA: TGTGCCAGCAGCCTACGTGGAGATACGCAGTATTTT.

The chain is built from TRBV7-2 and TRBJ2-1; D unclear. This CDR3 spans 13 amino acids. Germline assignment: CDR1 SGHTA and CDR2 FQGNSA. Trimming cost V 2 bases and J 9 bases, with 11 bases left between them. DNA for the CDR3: TGTGCCAGCAGCTTACAGGTATTGTCTGAGCAGTTCTTC. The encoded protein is CASSLQVLSEQFF.

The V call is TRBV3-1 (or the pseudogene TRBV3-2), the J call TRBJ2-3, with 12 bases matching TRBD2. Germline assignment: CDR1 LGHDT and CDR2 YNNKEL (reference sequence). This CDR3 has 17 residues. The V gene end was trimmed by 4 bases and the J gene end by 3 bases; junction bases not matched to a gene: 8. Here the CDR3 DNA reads TGTGCCAGCAGCCGCGGACTAGCGGGATTGGAAACAGATACGCAGTATTTT. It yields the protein CASSRGLAGLETDTQYF.

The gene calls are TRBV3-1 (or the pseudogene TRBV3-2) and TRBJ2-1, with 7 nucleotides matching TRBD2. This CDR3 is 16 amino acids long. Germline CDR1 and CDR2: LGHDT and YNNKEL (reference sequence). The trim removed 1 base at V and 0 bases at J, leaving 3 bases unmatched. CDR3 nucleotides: TGTGCCAGCAGCCAAGCGACGGGGGGCTCCTACAATGAGCAGTTCTTC. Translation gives CASSQATGGSYNEQFF.

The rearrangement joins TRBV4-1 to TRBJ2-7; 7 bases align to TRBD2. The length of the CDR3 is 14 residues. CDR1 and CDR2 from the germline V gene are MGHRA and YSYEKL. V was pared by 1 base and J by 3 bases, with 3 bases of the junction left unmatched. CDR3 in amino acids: CASSQAGGSYEQYF. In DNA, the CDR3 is TGCGCCAGCAGCCAAGCGGGCGGGAGCTACGAGCAGTACTTC.